One sample yielded the 25 T cell receptor beta chains listed below, sequenced in a study of blood T cell repertoires in COVID-19. Data came from immunoSEQ multiplex PCR; TCRdb stores just in-frame clones and leaves some out. The sample yields under 60,000 clones, 83% seen once. Sequences were obtained from peripheral blood. Receptors were obtained from a human donor in a cohort sampled during active COVID-19.

The V call is TRBV4-2, the J call TRBJ1-2; no reliable D call. Trimming took 2 bases from V and 5 from J, leaving 15 bases between them. Germline V gives CDR1 LGHNA, CDR2 YNFKEQ. The CDR3 consists of 15 residues. CDR3: CASSQHRPENYGYTF. The CDR3, as DNA: TGTGCCAGCAGCCAACACCGACCGGAGAATTATGGCTACACCTTC.

V usage is TRBV19 and J usage is TRBJ2-5; 9 bases match TRBD2. CDR1 is LNHDA and CDR2 is SQIVND in the germline V gene (reference sequence). V lost 2 bases to trimming and J lost 4 bases; unmatched junction nucleotides: 5. This CDR3 contains 15 residues. CDR3 bases: TGTGCCAGTAGTATATCTAGCGGGGTAAGAGAGACCCAGTACTTC. Protein sequence: CASSISSGVRETQYF.

J is TRBJ2-1 and V is TRBV5-1; 10 nucleotides match TRBD2. The CDR3 loop spans 14 amino acids. Germline V gene data show CDR1 as SGHRS and CDR2 as YFSETQ. V lost 7 bases to trimming and J lost 8 bases; unmatched junction nucleotides: 9. The CDR3 DNA follows: TGCGCCAGCGCTCTAGCGGGGGATCTGCATGAGCAGTTCTTC. This codes for CASALAGDLHEQFF.

This clone occurred many times. The V call is TRBV10-3, the J call TRBJ1-4; D is perhaps TRBD1 (5 bases). Germline V gene sequence: CDR1 ENHRY, CDR2 SYGVKD. V was shortened by 10 bases and J by 1 base, with 10 bases between the two germline ends. This CDR3 is 13 amino acids long. In DNA form, the CDR3 reads TGTGCCACCAGCGGGGGAACTAATGAAAAACTGTTTTTT. Protein: CATSGGTNEKLFF.

This clone was seen just once. The chain is built from TRBV20-1 and TRBJ2-1; perhaps TRBD1 as D (5 bases). The CDR3 is 15 residues long. With 3 bases removed from V and 0 bases from J, the gap between germline ends came to 12 bases. Germline lookup yields CDR1 DFQATT and CDR2 SNEGSKA (reference sequence). CDR3 bases: TGCAGTGCTAGTCCTCAGGGAAGCTCCTACAATGAGCAGTTCTTC. It encodes CSASPQGSSYNEQFF.

Only one count was recorded for this clone. The chain is built from TRBV19 and TRBJ1-2; 10 bases align to TRBD1. The CDR3 is 13 residues long. Germline V gene sequence: CDR1 LNHDA, CDR2 SQIVND (reference sequence). The junction had 2 bases not matched to a gene; V was cut back by 4 bases and J by 6 bases. Written as DNA, the CDR3 is TGTGCCAGTAGTACTGACAGGGGGCATGGCTACACCTTC. Translating it yields CASSTDRGHGYTF.

The chain carries TRBV3-1 (or the pseudogene TRBV3-2) and TRBJ1-1, with a weak D call TRBD1 (6 bases). V lost 2 bases to trimming and J lost 1 base, with 26 bases between them. This CDR3 is built from 20 residues. CDR1 and CDR2 from the germline V gene are LGHDT and YNNKEL (reference sequence). CDR3 region: CASSQKGGGNVKRGNTEAFF. For the CDR3, the DNA is TGTGCCAGCAGCCAAAAAGGGGGGGGGAATGTAAAGAGAGGGAACACTGAAGCTTTCTTT.

The chain joins TRBV19 to TRBJ2-1, with 8 bases identical to TRBD2. V dropped 7 bases and J dropped 9; count of bases not matched to a gene: 11. The CDR3 runs 14 residues. The germline V gene encodes CDR1 LNHDA and CDR2 SQIVND (reference sequence). For the CDR3, the DNA is TGTGCCAGTAAGGCACGAGCGGGAGCGCGTGAGCAGTTCTTC. This encodes CASKARAGAREQFF.

CDR3 in amino acids: CASSEQGSGYTF. CDR3 DNA: TGCGCCAGCAGTGAACAGGGCAGCGGCTACACCTTC. The V gene is TRBV10-2, the J gene TRBJ1-2; TRBD1 might be the D (6 bases). V was clipped by 3 bases and J by 8 bases, with 10 bases between them. Germline CDR1 is WSHSY and CDR2 is SAAADI. The CDR3 contains 12 residues.

The chain joins TRBV6-1 to TRBJ1-6, with 7 nucleotides matching TRBD1. J gave up 1 base and V 4 bases, and 7 bases lay outside the gene matches. This CDR3 spans 17 amino acids. Germline CDR1 and CDR2: MNHNS and SASEGT. The CDR3 reads CASSGEGAESYNSPLHF. CDR3 sequence (DNA): TGTGCCAGCAGTGGAGAGGGGGCTGAGTCCTATAATTCACCCCTCCACTTT.

The chain links TRBV5-5 to TRBJ2-2; 9 nucleotides match TRBD1. V was pared by 0 bases and J by 5 bases, with 11 bases of the junction left unmatched. Germline lookup yields CDR1 SGHKS and CDR2 YYEKEE (reference sequence). The CDR3 length is 18 residues. This chain's CDR3 is CASSLGVGTGRGTGELFF. CDR3 bases: TGTGCCAGCAGCTTGGGCGTCGGGACAGGGAGGGGGACCGGGGAGCTGTTTTTT. The full variable domain, with the rest looked up from reference TRBV5-5 and TRBJ2-2, is DAGVTQSPTHLIKTRGQQVTLRCSPISGHKSVSWYQQVLGQGPQFIFQYYEKEERGRGNFPDRFSARQFPNYSSELNVNALLLGDSALYLCASSLGVGTGRGTGELFFGEGSRLTVL.

This sequence joins TRBV19 and TRBJ1-6, with D unresolved. From germline, CDR1 is LNHDA and CDR2 SQIVND (reference sequence). The V end lost 3 bases, the J end lost 9 bases, and 12 bases lay between the germline ends. The CDR3 loop spans 14 amino acids. Here the CDR3 reads CASSIGSFSSPLHF. CDR3 coding DNA: TGTGCCAGTAGTATCGGTAGCTTTAGTTCACCCCTCCACTTT.

The genes are TRBV7-2 and TRBJ2-4; D is perhaps TRBD1 (5 bases). The V end was cut by 1 base, the J end by 0 bases, with 10 bases between. This CDR3 comprises 16 residues. From germline, CDR1 is SGHTA and CDR2 FQGNSA. CDR3 residues: CASSLEGARAKNIQYF. In DNA form, the CDR3 reads TGTGCCAGCAGCTTAGAAGGGGCTAGAGCCAAAAACATTCAGTACTTC. Filled out from reference TRBV7-2 and TRBJ2-4, the complete variable domain reads GAGVSQSPSNKVTEKGKDVELRCDPISGHTALYWYRQSLGQGLEFLIYFQGNSAPDKSGLPSDRFSAERTGGSVSTLTIQRTQQEDSAVYLCASSLEGARAKNIQYFGAGTRLSVL.

The V and J genes are TRBV24-1 and TRBJ1-2; the D gene is possibly TRBD1 (5 bases). CDR1 is KGHDR, CDR2 SFDVKD, per germline. The V end lost 4 bases, the J end lost 4 bases, and 12 bases lay between the germline ends. The CDR3 spans 14 residues. Written as DNA, the CDR3 is TGTGCCACCAGTGACTTTGGGGGAGGCTATGGCTACACCTTC. It encodes CATSDFGGGYGYTF.

The V call is TRBV4-3, the J call TRBJ1-2, with 8 bases fitting TRBD1. This CDR3 has 15 amino acids. Germline CDR1 reads LGHNA; CDR2 reads YSLEER. Unmatched junction bases numbered 3, after V lost 0 bases and J lost 3 bases. CDR3 loop: CASSQDRTGYYGYTF. CDR3 sequence (DNA): TGCGCCAGCAGCCAAGATCGGACAGGGTACTATGGCTACACCTTC.

This sequence joins TRBV12-3 or TRBV12-4 and TRBJ1-1; no definite D call. Between the trimmed V and J ends, which lost 2 bases and 8 bases, there was a span of 12 bases. The CDR3 runs to 13 residues. CDR3 amino acids: CASSLRVQLEAFF. CDR3 DNA: TGTGCCAGCAGTTTACGAGTACAGTTGGAAGCTTTCTTT.

This chain links TRBV7-2 with TRBJ1-6; D might be TRBD1 (5 bases). CDR3 length: 14 amino acids. Germline CDR1 SGHTA, CDR2 FQGNSA. Trimming removed 5 bases at V and 11 bases at J, with 16 bases between. The CDR3 bases are TGTGCCAGCAGCCCTACAGGATCCAAGACACCCCTCCACTTT. Its translation is CASSPTGSKTPLHF.

The J gene is TRBJ2-1, the V gene TRBV5-1; 7 bases fit TRBD2. With 0 bases clipped from V and 8 bases from J, the junction kept 2 bases outside the gene matches. This CDR3 has 13 amino acids. Germline lookup yields CDR1 SGHRS and CDR2 YFSETQ. CDR3 loop: CASSLGEGYEQFF. The DNA of the CDR3 is TGCGCCAGCAGCTTGGGGGAGGGCTATGAGCAGTTCTTC.

This clone was observed a single time. CDR3 loop: CASSLAQGISGNTIYF. In nucleotides, the CDR3 is TGCGCCAGCAGCTTGGCACAGGGGATCTCTGGAAACACCATATATTTT. The chain combines TRBV5-1 with TRBJ1-3; the match to TRBD1 covers 7 bases. The CDR3 covers 16 residues. With 0 bases clipped from V and 0 bases from J, the junction kept 3 bases outside the gene matches. Looked up from germline, CDR1 is SGHRS and CDR2 is YFSETQ.

This sequence joins TRBV4-3 and TRBJ1-6; no reliable D call. Trimming left V 0 bases short and J 13 bases short, with 19 bases between. This CDR3 region has 16 residues. The germline V gene has CDR1 LGHNA and CDR2 YSLEER. The CDR3 here is CASSQDRGSPSLPLHF. The CDR3 coding sequence is TGCGCCAGCAGCCAAGATAGAGGCAGCCCGAGTTTGCCCCTCCACTTT.

V usage is TRBV5-6 and J usage is TRBJ1-2; D is perhaps TRBD1 (5 bases). The V gene lost 4 bases and the J gene lost 4 bases, with 17 bases spanning the gap. Germline CDR1 SGHDT, CDR2 YYEEEE. The CDR3 is 15 residues long. The CDR3 nucleotides are TGTGCCAGCAGCCTGGGACCCATGACACCCTATGGCTACACCTTC. This codes for CASSLGPMTPYGYTF.

V usage is TRBV5-5 and J usage is TRBJ1-4; the D is unclear. In germline, CDR1 is SGHKS, CDR2 YYEKEE (reference sequence). The CDR3 totals 18 residues. V was trimmed by 4 bases and J by 2 bases, leaving 21 bases between them. The CDR3: CASSPRHRGVRTNEKLFF. DNA of the CDR3: TGTGCCAGCAGCCCCCGTCATCGGGGAGTACGCACTAATGAAAAACTGTTTTTT. Looking up the rest from reference TRBV5-5 and TRBJ1-4 gives the full variable domain: DAGVTQSPTHLIKTRGQQVTLRCSPISGHKSVSWYQQVLGQGPQFIFQYYEKEERGRGNFPDRFSARQFPNYSSELNVNALLLGDSALYLCASSPRHRGVRTNEKLFFGSGTQLSVL.

The chain carries TRBV6-5 and TRBJ2-7, with D possibly matching TRBD1 (5 bases). V lost 7 bases to trimming and J lost 2 bases, with 15 bases between them. The CDR3 spans 14 residues. Germline V gene lookup returns CDR1 MNHEY and CDR2 SVGAGI. CDR3 residues: CASTHPNRPYEQYF. The CDR3, as DNA: TGTGCCAGCACCCACCCCAACAGGCCCTACGAGCAGTACTTC.

This chain uses TRBV6-6 with TRBJ1-5; TRBD1 aligns across 9 bases. The germline V gene encodes CDR1 MNHNY and CDR2 SVGAGI (reference sequence). Germline trimming cut 8 bases from V and 1 base from J; bases unmatched to any gene: 6. The CDR3 spans 15 residues. CDR3 nucleotide sequence: TGTGCCAGCGGGTCCGGGACAGGGAGCAATCAGCCCCAGCATTTT. Its translation: CASGSGTGSNQPQHF.

The chain uses TRBV6-2 or TRBV6-3 and TRBJ2-3; the D gene is possibly TRBD2 (6 bases). The V end was cut by 2 bases, the J end by 4 bases, with 22 bases between. The CDR3 runs 18 residues. Germline V gene lookup returns CDR1 MNHEY and CDR2 SVGEGT. CDR3 in amino acids: CASSYEITTAGRADTQYF. The CDR3 DNA reads TGTGCCAGCAGTTACGAGATTACGACGGCGGGGCGGGCAGATACGCAGTATTTT.